This TCR beta chain was identified in a study of T-cell reconstitution after alpha-beta-depleted transplantation in children. Study-wide findings and caveats: Several hundred expanded graft clones reportedly gave rise to the alpha-beta T cells present about two months after transplant. One year post-transplant, T-cell counts and diversity were largely derived from T cells produced anew. Surviving recipient T cells and thymic progenitors accounted for the high day-60 TCRbeta diversity observed in some patients.

This clonotype showed up just a few times. What it recognizes is unknown. Researchers prepared the TCRbeta library using unique molecular identifiers, the study reports. TCRdb recomputed calls from the PCR reads with MiXCR, one row per CDR3 protein. The table has hundreds of thousands of distinct CDR3 sequences, over 10% seen once. The sample consisted of PBMCs, taken before TCRalphabeta/CD19-depleted stem cell transplant. The sequence was collected from a girl aged 2-10 years with congenital amegakaryocytic thrombocytopenia, due to receive a stem cell transplant.

CDR3 DNA: TGTGCCAGCAGCTTTAGCGGGAGAGTCGATAATGAGCAGTTCTTC. This codes for CASSFSGRVDNEQFF. This chain links TRBV7-2 with TRBJ2-1, with 9 nucleotides matching TRBD2. The trim removed 3 bases at V and 7 bases at J, leaving 7 bases unmatched. From germline, CDR1 is SGHTA and CDR2 FQGNSA. This CDR3 has 15 amino acids.